Presented here are 9 T cell receptor beta chains from one specimen sequenced in a study of beta chain features in type 1 diabetes. General study findings and limits: In every one of the four CD4+ subsets, TCRB CDR3s were moderately but significantly shorter in Type 1 diabetes patients.

Isolated RNA was reverse transcribed in full, so expressed TCRB transcripts were sequenced. Sequenced by immunoSEQ multiplex PCR; TCRdb stores in-frame clones only, minus some. The table has 200,000 to 300,000 clones, just over 20% seen once. The antigens these receptors bind are not known. Input material: naive CD4+ T cells from blood. These receptor sequences come from a woman aged 40-49 years with type 1 diabetes.

This chain connects TRBV29-1 to TRBJ1-2; D possibly corresponds to TRBD1 (5 bases). CDR1 and CDR2 (germline): SQVTM, ANQGSEA. V was shortened by 5 bases and J by 6 bases, with 13 bases between the two germline ends. This CDR3 is 12 amino acids long. The CDR3 reads CSVYQTADGYTF. CDR3 nucleotide sequence: TGCAGCGTTTATCAGACAGCCGATGGCTACACCTTC.

This clone was picked up one time. The rearrangement uses TRBV6-6 and TRBJ2-5; D is perhaps TRBD1 (6 bases). The length of the CDR3 is 14 residues. Germline loops: CDR1 MNHNY, CDR2 SVGAGI (reference sequence). V was pared by 2 bases and J by 3 bases, with 10 bases between. The CDR3 here is CASSYGGSKETQYF. DNA of the CDR3: TGTGCCAGCAGTTACGGGGGCAGTAAAGAGACCCAGTACTTC.

This clone has only a few counts. The genes are TRBV7-3 and TRBJ2-1; 10 bases agree with TRBD2. V shed 0 bases, J shed 8 bases, and the junction held 4 bases outside the gene matches. CDR3 size: 15 residues. CDR1 is SGHTA, CDR2 FQGTGA, per germline. CDR3 in DNA: TGTGCCAGCAGCTTAACGGATCTAGCGGGGGATGAGCAGTTCTTC. Residues: CASSLTDLAGDEQFF.

This clone has only one observation. The chain recombines TRBV30 with TRBJ2-5, with D possibly being TRBD1 (5 bases). The CDR3 length is 15 residues. From germline, CDR1 is GTSNPN and CDR2 SVGIG (reference sequence). Trimming cost V 1 base and J 5 bases, with 17 bases left between them. Here the CDR3 reads CAWSATPGLLETQYF. CDR3 DNA: TGTGCCTGGAGTGCCACTCCAGGGTTATTGGAGACCCAGTACTTC. The full variable domain, with the rest looked up from reference TRBV30 and TRBJ2-5, is SQTIHQWPATLVQPVGSPLSLECTVEGTSNPNLYWYRQAAGRGLQLLFYSVGIGQISSEVPQNLSASRPQDRQFILSSKKLLLSDSGFYLCAWSATPGLLETQYFGPGTRLLVL.

V is TRBV12-5 and J is TRBJ2-5, with D perhaps TRBD1 (5 bases). In germline, CDR1 is LGHNT, CDR2 FRNRAP. CDR3 size: 12 residues. The V gene lost 6 bases and the J gene lost 4 bases, with 9 bases spanning the gap. Here the CDR3 DNA reads TGTGCTAGTGGCCCAGGGTCAGAGACCCAGTACTTC. This codes for CASGPGSETQYF. Combining the CDR3 with reference TRBV12-5 and TRBJ2-5 gives the whole variable domain DARVTQTPRHKVTEMGQEVTMRCQPILGHNTVFWYRQTMMQGLELLAYFRNRAPLDDSGMPKDRFSAEMPDATLATLKIQPSEPRDSAVYFCASGPGSETQYFGPGTRLLVL.

In DNA, the CDR3 is TGTGCCGTAGGAGGGGTTTACTACGAGCAGTACTTC. It yields the protein CAVGGVYYEQYF. The V and J genes are TRBV28 and TRBJ2-7; D is possibly TRBD2 (6 bases). CDR1 and CDR2 (germline): MDHEN, SYDVKM. The germline V and J ends were trimmed by 11 bases and 3 bases, with 14 bases remaining between them. The CDR3 is made up of 12 amino acids.

The V gene is TRBV11-1, the J gene TRBJ2-7, with D possibly matching TRBD2 (5 bases). Germline CDR1 is SGHAT and CDR2 is FQDESV (reference sequence). The CDR3 covers 17 residues. The V end lost 5 bases, the J end lost 5 bases, and 25 bases lay between the germline ends. In DNA, the CDR3 is TGTGCCAGCAGCCCCCCAGCAAGCGGAATCCTGAAGGACGAGCAGTACTTC. Protein: CASSPPASGILKDEQYF.

The chain links TRBV12-5 to TRBJ2-5; 7 positions agree with TRBD1. Germline V lookup: CDR1 LGHNT, CDR2 FRNRAP. V lost 5 bases, J lost 2 bases, and 5 bases stayed unmatched. The CDR3 has 14 residues. CDR3 in DNA: TGTGCTAGTGGTCGGACAGGTCTTCAAGAGACCCAGTACTTC. Protein product: CASGRTGLQETQYF.

This clone was seen only a few times. The V and J genes are TRBV30 and TRBJ2-3, with D perhaps matching TRBD2 (5 bases). The germline V gene encodes CDR1 GTSNPN and CDR2 SVGIG (reference sequence). Trimming cost V 2 bases and J 5 bases, with 8 bases left between them. CDR3 size: 12 residues. The CDR3 loop is CAWSSSGDTQYF. DNA of the CDR3: TGTGCCTGGAGTTCCAGCGGAGATACGCAGTATTTT.